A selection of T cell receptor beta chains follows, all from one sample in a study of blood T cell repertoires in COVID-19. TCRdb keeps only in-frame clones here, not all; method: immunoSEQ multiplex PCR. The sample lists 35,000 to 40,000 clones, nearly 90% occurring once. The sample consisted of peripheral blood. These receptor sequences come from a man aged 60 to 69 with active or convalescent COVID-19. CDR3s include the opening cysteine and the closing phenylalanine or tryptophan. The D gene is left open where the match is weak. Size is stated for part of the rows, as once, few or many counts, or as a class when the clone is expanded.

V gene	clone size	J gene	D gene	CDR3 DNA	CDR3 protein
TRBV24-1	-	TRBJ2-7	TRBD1	TGTGCCACCAGTGACGGGACAGGGAACCCCCACGAGCAGTACTTC	CATSDGTGNPHEQYF
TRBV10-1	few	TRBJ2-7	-	TGCGCCAGCAGTTTACTAGCAGGCGAGCAGTACTTC	CASSLLAGEQYF
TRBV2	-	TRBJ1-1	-	TGTGCCAGCAGCCGATCGCGGGGGGCCGGTACTGAAGCTTTCTTT	CASSRSRGAGTEAFF
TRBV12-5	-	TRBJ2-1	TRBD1	TGTGCTAGTGGTCGGGACAGGGGCTTCGCTCGTGAGCAGTTCTTC	CASGRDRGFAREQFF
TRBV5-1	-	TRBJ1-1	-	TGCGCCAGCAGCTCAGACACCGGAACGAACACTGAAGCTTTCTTT	CASSSDTGTNTEAFF
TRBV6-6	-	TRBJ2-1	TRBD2	TGTGCCAGCAGTTCCACTAGCGGGGGGTGGCATGAGCAGTTCTTC	CASSSTSGGWHEQFF
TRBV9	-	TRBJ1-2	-	TGTGCCAGCAGCGTGGATGGGACACGGGGCTACACCTTC	CASSVDGTRGYTF
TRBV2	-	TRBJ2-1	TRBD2	TGTGCCAGCAGTGAATACATAACTAGCGGGAGGGACAATGAGCAGTTCTTC	CASSEYITSGRDNEQFF
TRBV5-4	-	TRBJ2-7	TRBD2	TGTGCCAGCAGCGACGCGGGAGGCCCCCACAACGAGCAGTACTTC	CASSDAGGPHNEQYF
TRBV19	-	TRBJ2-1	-	TGTGCCACCAAAGGGCGGGGGCCACGGCTTTACAATGAGCAGTTCTTC	CATKGRGPRLYNEQFF
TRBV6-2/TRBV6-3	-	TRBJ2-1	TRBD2	TGTGCCAGCAGCCACGGGGCGGGAGAGCGATACAATGAGCAGTTCTTC	CASSHGAGERYNEQFF
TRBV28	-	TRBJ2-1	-	TGTGCCAGCAGGCCCCCTAGGGGTTACGGTGAGCAGTTCTTC	CASRPPRGYGEQFF
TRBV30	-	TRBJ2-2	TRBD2	TGTGCCTGGAGTTCAGGACTAGCGACCACCGGGGAGCTGTTTTTT	CAWSSGLATTGELFF
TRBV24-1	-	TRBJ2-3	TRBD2	TGTGCCACCAGTGAGGGGAGGGACACAGATACGCAGTATTTT	CATSEGRDTDTQYF